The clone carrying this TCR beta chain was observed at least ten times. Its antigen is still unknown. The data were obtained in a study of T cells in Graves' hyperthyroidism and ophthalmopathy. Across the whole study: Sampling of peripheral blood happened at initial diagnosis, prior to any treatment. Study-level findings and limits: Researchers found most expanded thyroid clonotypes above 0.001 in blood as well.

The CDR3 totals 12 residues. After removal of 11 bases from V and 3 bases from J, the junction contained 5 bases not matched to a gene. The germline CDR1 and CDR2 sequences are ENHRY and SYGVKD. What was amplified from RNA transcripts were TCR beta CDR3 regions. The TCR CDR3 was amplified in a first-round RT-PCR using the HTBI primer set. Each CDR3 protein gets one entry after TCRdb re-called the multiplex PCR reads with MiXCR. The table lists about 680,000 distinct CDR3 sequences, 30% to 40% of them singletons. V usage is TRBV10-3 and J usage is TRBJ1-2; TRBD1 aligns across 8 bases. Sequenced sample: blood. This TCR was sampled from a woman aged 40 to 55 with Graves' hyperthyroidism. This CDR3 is CALQGDDYGYTF. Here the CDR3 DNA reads TGTGCCTTACAGGGGGATGACTATGGCTACACCTTC.